A single sample gave rise to the 29 T cell receptor beta chains below, sequenced in a study of identical twins. TCRdb used MiXCR to reprocess the 5' RACE reads, holding one entry per CDR3 protein. Of 500,000 or so distinct CDR3 sequences in the sample, 12% to 15% are singletons; the top ten hold around 0.52%. The data also belong to a second study, concerning yellow fever vaccine responses in identical twins.

The sample taken for sequencing was CD4+ T cells sorted from blood. The receptors shown here come from a woman aged 18-29 years in good health.

This clonotype was observed at least ten times. The chain carries TRBV5-6 and TRBJ2-1; D gene ambiguous. V was clipped by 0 bases and J by 0 bases, with 10 bases between them. Germline lookup yields CDR1 SGHDT and CDR2 YYEEEE. This CDR3 region has 16 residues. The DNA of the CDR3 is TGTGCCAGCAGCTTGGGGACCGGAAGCTCCTACAATGAGCAGTTCTTC. This sequence encodes CASSLGTGSSYNEQFF.

The table lists this clonotype with many counts. The J gene is TRBJ2-1, the V gene TRBV3-1; the match to TRBD2 covers 10 bases. The length of the CDR3 is 18 residues. Germline CDR1 and CDR2: LGHDT and YNNKEL (reference sequence). After removal of 4 bases from V and 1 base from J, the junction contained 10 bases not matched to a gene. The CDR3 nucleotides read TGTGCCAGCAGCCGTCCCAGGCGACTAGCGGGTTCCTACAATGAGCAGTTCTTC. Protein product: CASSRPRRLAGSYNEQFF.

This clonotype was seen more than once but under ten times. The junction departs from the called germline gene at one end, perhaps through a read error. The chain has TRBV28 and TRBJ1-2; D ambiguous. The CDR3 is 12 amino acids. CDR1 and CDR2 from the germline V gene are MDHEN and SYDVKM. The CDR3 protein is CASSLSPESYAF. The CDR3 coding sequence is TGTGCCAGCAGTTTATCCCCAGAATCCTATGCCTTC.

CDR3 DNA: TGTGCCAGCAGCCCACAAAGGAGACAGGGGGCGTACGAGCAGTACTTC. Amino acids: CASSPQRRQGAYEQYF. The gene calls are TRBV7-8 and TRBJ2-7; TRBD1 agrees at 10 bases. The V and J ends lost 5 bases and 4 bases, in that order; junction bases with no gene match: 11. Germline assignment: CDR1 SGHVS and CDR2 FQNEAQ. CDR3 length: 16 residues.

This clonotype has only a few counts. DNA for the CDR3: TGTGCCAGCACCCCAAGCCAGTCCTACGAGCAGTACTTC. Amino acid sequence: CASTPSQSYEQYF. The chain combines TRBV6-6 with TRBJ2-7; D is undetermined. V was clipped by 7 bases and J by 1 base, with 11 bases between them. Germline V gene sequence: CDR1 MNHNY, CDR2 SVGAGI (reference sequence). There are 13 residues in the CDR3.

The CDR3 here is CASSYARSNSPLHF. The CDR3, as DNA: TGTGCCAGCAGTTATGCCAGATCTAATTCACCCCTCCACTTT. The rearrangement joins TRBV6-5 to TRBJ1-6; D is undetermined. Deletions cut 3 bases from V and 6 bases from J, with 9 bases between. Germline loops: CDR1 MNHEY, CDR2 SVGAGI. The CDR3 consists of 14 residues.

The J gene is TRBJ2-6, the V gene TRBV7-9; TRBD1 matches 7 bases. Germline trimming cut 5 bases from V and 2 bases from J; bases unmatched to any gene: 6. The CDR3 runs 16 residues. The germline V gene has CDR1 SEHNR and CDR2 FQNEAQ (reference sequence). The CDR3 region is CASSQYRGAGANVLTF. DNA of the CDR3: TGTGCCAGCAGCCAATACAGGGGAGCTGGGGCCAACGTCCTGACTTTC.

This clonotype appeared a few times. The rearrangement joins TRBV7-2 to TRBJ2-5, with 10 bases that match TRBD2. This CDR3 has 16 amino acids. V lost 1 base and J lost 6; bases outside the gene matches: 8. The germline V gene has CDR1 SGHTA and CDR2 FQGNSA. CDR3 loop: CASSLELAGVGKTQYF. CDR3 nucleotide sequence: TGTGCCAGCAGCTTAGAGCTAGCGGGAGTTGGAAAGACCCAGTACTTC.

This clonotype was counted ten times or more. V is TRBV5-6 and J is TRBJ1-2, with D perhaps matching TRBD1 (5 bases). V gave up 6 bases and J gave up 7 bases, with 13 bases separating them. Germline CDR1 is SGHDT and CDR2 is YYEEEE. The length of the CDR3 is 12 residues. The chain's CDR3 is CASIGVFGGYTF. CDR3 nucleotide sequence: TGTGCCAGCATAGGGGTGTTCGGTGGCTACACCTTC.

This rearrangement joins TRBV20-1 to TRBJ2-7; a weak D match, TRBD2 (6 bases). This CDR3 comprises 13 residues. Trimming removed 3 bases from V and 4 bases from J, with 13 bases in between. Looked up from germline, CDR1 is DFQATT and CDR2 is SNEGSKA (reference sequence). CDR3 amino acids: CSARTRAAYEQYF. As DNA, the CDR3 is TGCAGTGCTAGGACTAGGGCTGCGTACGAGCAGTACTTC.

The CDR3: CASSHSIAGDYKDTQYF. The CDR3 DNA follows: TGTGCCAGCAGTCATTCTATAGCGGGGGACTACAAGGATACGCAGTATTTT. This chain links TRBV28 with TRBJ2-3; TRBD2 matches 9 bases. J gave up 6 bases and V 5 bases, and 15 bases lay outside the gene matches. Looked up from germline, CDR1 is MDHEN and CDR2 is SYDVKM. CDR3 length: 17 amino acids. The complete variable domain, with remaining parts taken from reference TRBV28 and TRBJ2-3, reads DVKVTQSSRYLVKRTGEKVFLECVQDMDHENMFWYRQDPGLGLRLIYFSYDVKMKEKGDIPEGYSVSREKKERFSLILESASTNQTSMYLCASSHSIAGDYKDTQYFGPGTRLTVL.

The CDR3 sequence is CASSLDGTSGAYEQYF. Here the CDR3 DNA reads TGCGCCAGCAGCTTGGACGGGACTAGCGGGGCCTACGAGCAGTACTTC. The rearrangement uses TRBV5-1 and TRBJ2-7; TRBD2 aligns across 13 bases. The CDR3 covers 16 residues. J was trimmed by 2 bases and V by 0 bases; bases with no gene match: 2. Germline CDR1 is SGHRS and CDR2 is YFSETQ.

This chain links TRBV5-1 with TRBJ1-1; the D gene is possibly TRBD1 (5 bases). The CDR3 length is 14 residues. Looked up from germline, CDR1 is SGHRS and CDR2 is YFSETQ. V lost 4 bases to trimming and J lost 4 bases, with 14 bases between them. Here the CDR3 DNA reads TGCGCCAGCAGCGCCGGGACTGATTCCACTGAAGCTTTCTTT. Translated, it gives CASSAGTDSTEAFF.

This clonotype was observed many times. V usage is TRBV12-3 or TRBV12-4 and J usage is TRBJ2-7, with a weak D call TRBD2 (6 bases). The CDR3 extends over 12 amino acids. Trimming took 3 bases from V and 3 from J, leaving 6 bases between them. The CDR3: CASSLTSYEQYF. CDR3 coding DNA: TGTGCCAGCAGTTTGACTAGCTACGAGCAGTACTTC.

This rearrangement joins TRBV7-2 to TRBJ2-2; D possibly matches TRBD1 or TRBD2 (5 bases each). V lost 4 bases and J lost 1, with 10 bases in between. CDR3 size: 15 residues. From germline, CDR1 is SGHTA and CDR2 FQGNSA. The CDR3 region has the DNA TGTGCCAGCAGCTGGGGCGGGCGGAACACCGGGGAGCTGTTTTTT. It yields the protein CASSWGGRNTGELFF. Based on the CDR3 plus reference TRBV7-2 and TRBJ2-2, the full variable domain is GAGVSQSPSNKVTEKGKDVELRCDPISGHTALYWYRQSLGQGLEFLIYFQGNSAPDKSGLPSDRFSAERTGGSVSTLTIQRTQQEDSAVYLCASSWGGRNTGELFFGEGSRLTVL.

The rearrangement uses TRBV6-4 and TRBJ2-3; tentatively, D is TRBD2 (6 bases). CDR3 size: 15 residues. CDR1 is MRHNA, CDR2 SNTAGT, per germline. Deletions cut 7 bases from V and 4 bases from J, with 18 bases between. In DNA, the CDR3 is TGTGCCAGCATCCCAGCGGGCCCAAAATCAGATACGCAGTATTTT. Translation gives CASIPAGPKSDTQYF.

This clonotype was recorded many times. The chain combines TRBV10-3 with TRBJ1-1; D possibly corresponds to TRBD1 (5 bases). The germline V and J ends were trimmed by 5 bases and 5 bases, with 12 bases remaining between them. Germline V gene sequence: CDR1 ENHRY, CDR2 SYGVKD. The CDR3 has 13 amino acids. CDR3 sequence: CAISRLEGTEAFF. The DNA of the CDR3 is TGTGCCATCAGTCGGTTGGAGGGGACTGAAGCTTTCTTT.

The chain carries TRBV5-1 and TRBJ2-5; D could derive from TRBD1 or TRBD2 (5 bases each). The length of the CDR3 is 16 residues. CDR1 and CDR2 from the germline V gene are SGHRS and YFSETQ. V was trimmed by 4 bases and J by 4 bases, leaving 20 bases between them. The CDR3 loop is CASSLLGTGLGETQYF. The CDR3, as DNA: TGCGCCAGCAGCCTCCTAGGGACGGGGCTGGGAGAGACCCAGTACTTC.

In its sample, this clonotype was seen a few times. The chain has TRBV6-5 and TRBJ2-3; 12 bases line up with TRBD2. V was pared by 2 bases and J by 1 base, with 4 bases of the junction left unmatched. Germline CDR1 is MNHEY and CDR2 is SVGAGI. This CDR3 has 17 amino acids. The CDR3 loop reads CASSYNLAGGGTDTQYF. CDR3 DNA: TGTGCCAGCAGTTACAATCTAGCGGGAGGGGGCACAGATACGCAGTATTTT.

Ten or more counts support this clonotype. This chain uses TRBV5-1 with TRBJ2-6; D could derive from TRBD1 or TRBD2 (5 bases each). Trimming left V 0 bases short and J 8 bases short, with 15 bases between. Looked up from germline, CDR1 is SGHRS and CDR2 is YFSETQ. CDR3 length: 16 amino acids. The CDR3 loop is CASSLAGALSSNVLTF. The CDR3 DNA follows: TGCGCCAGCAGCTTGGCCGGGGCCCTATCTTCCAACGTCCTGACTTTC.

A few counts support this clonotype. The CDR3 sequence: CASSVSGGEQYF. CDR3 in DNA: TGTGCCAGCAGTGTTTCAGGGGGCGAGCAGTACTTC. This chain uses TRBV25-1 with TRBJ2-7; 7 bases are a match to TRBD1. Trimming cost V 4 bases and J 6 bases; bases outside gene matches: 3. From germline, CDR1 is MGHDK and CDR2 SYGVNS. The CDR3 is 12 residues long.

This clonotype was counted between two and nine times. V gene TRBV5-1 combines with J gene TRBJ2-3, with 8 bases aligning to TRBD2. V shed 2 bases, J shed 0 bases, and the junction held 2 bases outside the gene matches. From germline, CDR1 is SGHRS and CDR2 YFSETQ. CDR3 size: 15 residues. The CDR3 here is CASSLLADSTDTQYF. DNA of the CDR3: TGCGCCAGCAGCTTACTAGCGGACAGCACAGATACGCAGTATTTT.

This clonotype has more than one count but fewer than ten. The chain has TRBV10-3 and TRBJ2-4; TRBD1 is a possible D gene (5 bases). The CDR3 is made up of 13 amino acids. The V and J ends lost 3 bases and 8 bases respectively, with 11 bases between them. Germline V lookup: CDR1 ENHRY, CDR2 SYGVKD. The CDR3 sequence is CAISEAIGDIQYF. The CDR3 DNA reads TGTGCCATCAGTGAAGCCATAGGGGACATTCAGTACTTC.

The CDR3 loop reads CASSQEAGGYTGELFF. The CDR3 DNA reads as TGCGCCAGCAGCCAAGAAGCGGGAGGATACACCGGGGAGCTGTTTTTT. The rearrangement joins TRBV4-3 to TRBJ2-2; 9 bases map to TRBD2. Losses at the gene ends were 0 bases for V and 3 bases for J; bases not matched to a gene: 2. CDR3 length: 16 residues. In germline, CDR1 is LGHNA, CDR2 YSLEER.

The J gene is TRBJ2-2, the V gene TRBV20-1, with 13 bases aligning to TRBD2. The V segment lost 2 bases and the J segment 3 bases; nucleotides outside the gene matches: 6. Per the germline V gene, CDR1 is DFQATT and CDR2 is SNEGSKA (reference sequence). The CDR3 consists of 17 residues. The CDR3 loop is CSARSLAGGRDTGELFF. The CDR3 coding sequence is TGCAGTGCTAGATCACTAGCGGGGGGGCGGGACACCGGGGAGCTGTTTTTT.

This clonotype was seen at least ten times. J is TRBJ2-1 and V is TRBV12-3 or TRBV12-4; 9 nucleotides match TRBD2. J lost 4 bases, V lost 6 bases, and 10 bases had no gene match. This CDR3 has 16 residues. The CDR3 loop reads CASSPGAGGIYNEQFF. The CDR3 DNA is TGTGCCAGCAGCCCCGGGGCGGGGGGGATATACAATGAGCAGTTCTTC.

This clonotype appeared a few times. The chain is built from TRBV29-1 and TRBJ2-7; possible D gene TRBD1, 6 bases. Trimming took off 7 bases at V and 0 bases at J, with 10 bases between the two ends. Germline V gene lookup returns CDR1 SQVTM and CDR2 ANQGSEA. The CDR3 is 12 amino acids. In DNA form, the CDR3 reads TGCAGCGGGGGGACATTCTCCTACGAGCAGTACTTC. Translated, it gives CSGGTFSYEQYF.

This clonotype was recorded many times. This chain links TRBV3-1 with TRBJ2-7, with no clear D. V lost 2 bases and J lost 2, with 4 bases in between. The CDR3 has 12 residues. Germline CDR1 and CDR2: LGHDT and YNNKEL (reference sequence). This CDR3 is CASSQWPYEQYF. DNA for the CDR3: TGTGCCAGCAGCCAATGGCCCTACGAGCAGTACTTC.

This clonotype came up a few times. The chain combines TRBV28 with TRBJ2-7; TRBD2 aligns across 9 bases. This CDR3 region has 14 residues. CDR1 is MDHEN and CDR2 is SYDVKM in the germline V gene. Losses at the gene ends were 4 bases for V and 4 bases for J; bases not matched to a gene: 5. CDR3 region: CASSSSGIPYEQYF. The CDR3 DNA follows: TGTGCCAGCAGTTCTAGCGGGATCCCGTACGAGCAGTACTTC. Combining the CDR3 with reference TRBV28 and TRBJ2-7 gives the whole variable domain DVKVTQSSRYLVKRTGEKVFLECVQDMDHENMFWYRQDPGLGLRLIYFSYDVKMKEKGDIPEGYSVSREKKERFSLILESASTNQTSMYLCASSSSGIPYEQYFGPGTRLTVT.